Listed here is a single T cell receptor (beta chain). Its antigen is undetermined. The data are from a study of shared clonotypes between healthy human individuals. Study-wide points: Sharing across four donors was highest in naive CD4 (approximately 5%) and lowest in memory CD8 (around 0.4%).

The CDR3 runs to 13 residues. The germline V gene has CDR1 GTSNPN and CDR2 SVGIG (reference sequence). V lost 5 bases to trimming and J lost 0 bases, with 8 bases between them. Donors comprised only Caucasian adults living in Nashville, Tennessee. Measured with immunoSEQ multiplex PCR; TCRdb has only the in-frame clones, and not every one. The repertoire holds around 1.4 million clones, 98% to 99% seen once, with roughly 0.36% in the top ten. The sample comprised naive CD4+ T cells sorted from blood. Subset here: CD45RA+ positively selected. This TCR was recovered from a man between 25 and 39 years old in good health. V is TRBV30 and J is TRBJ1-3; unclear D gene. The CDR3 here is CAWGRNSGNTIYF. The DNA of the CDR3 is TGTGCCTGGGGACGGAACTCTGGAAACACCATATATTTT.